This T cell receptor beta chain is drawn from a study of blood T cells in healthy people across ages. V was pared by 6 bases and J by 0 bases, with 10 bases between. Germline CDR1 SGHAT, CDR2 FQDESV (reference sequence). The CDR3 spans 14 residues. The second PCR ran about 6 to 11 cycles with a sample-barcoded 5' primer and J-beta primers. TCRdb redid the calling of the 5' RACE reads with MiXCR, one entry per CDR3 protein. The sample has over 1,500,000 distinct CDR3 sequences, 49% seen once. No fewer than 7 million PBMCs went into each sample. Total RNA, at least 5.5 micrograms per sample, came from PBMCs.

This rearrangement joins TRBV11-1 to TRBJ2-3, with D perhaps matching TRBD2 (6 bases). The TCR comes from a woman between 40 and 55 years old in good health. The sequencing input was blood. In DNA, the CDR3 is TGTGCCAGCAGAATTGGGGGGAGCACAGATACGCAGTATTTT. It yields the protein CASRIGGSTDTQYF.